The 17 T cell receptor beta chains presented below share a single source sample, sequenced in a study of naive and memory T cell subsets. The beta constant-region primer was an equimolar mix of two oligonucleotides covering TRBC1 and TRBC2. Nested alpha and beta constant-region primers with the SP2 primer drove four PCR rounds on ligated cDNA. TCRdb recomputed calls from the UMI-ligation and nested PCR reads with MiXCR, one row per CDR3 protein. The data hold about 100,000 distinct CDR3 sequences, with roughly 14% observed a single time. Notes on the study in general: Especially in CD8 cells, naive repertoires contained a few larger clonotypes, possibly CD45RA-re-expressing memory cells.

For these receptors, no antigen is known. Sequenced input: naive CD8+ T cells from blood. Source of these receptors: a human donor in good health.

This clonotype has more than one count but fewer than ten. The V gene is TRBV7-9, the J gene TRBJ2-1; D is possibly TRBD1 (5 bases). The CDR3 loop spans 13 amino acids. CDR1 SEHNR and CDR2 FQNEAQ come from the germline V gene (reference sequence). Deletions cut 6 bases from V and 12 bases from J, with 18 bases between. CDR3 residues: CASSPPKGVWQFF. The CDR3 DNA follows: TGTGCCAGCAGTCCACCAAAAGGGGTATGGCAGTTCTTC.

The gene calls are TRBV29-1 and TRBJ1-2; D gene unclear. CDR3 length: 13 amino acids. V lost 6 bases and J 4 bases, leaving 15 bases between the germline ends. Looked up from germline, CDR1 is SQVTM and CDR2 is ANQGSEA. The CDR3 sequence is CSVPENLGYGYTF. The CDR3 DNA reads as TGCAGCGTCCCCGAAAATTTGGGCTATGGCTACACCTTC.

This clonotype has just a few counts. The V and J genes are TRBV5-1 and TRBJ2-1; TRBD2 matches 8 bases. Germline V lookup: CDR1 SGHRS, CDR2 YFSETQ. Losses at the gene ends were 10 bases for V and 9 bases for J; bases not matched to a gene: 6. The CDR3 runs 11 residues. This CDR3 is CACQRGGEQFF. CDR3 coding DNA: TGCGCCTGCCAACGGGGGGGTGAGCAGTTCTTC.

This chain connects TRBV29-1 to TRBJ2-2; D is undetermined. V was clipped by 4 bases and J by 3 bases, with 12 bases between them. The CDR3 is 14 residues long. Looked up from germline, CDR1 is SQVTM and CDR2 is ANQGSEA. DNA for the CDR3: TGCAGCGTTGCTGGGCGGAAAGACACCGGGGAGCTGTTTTTT. This codes for CSVAGRKDTGELFF.

Written as DNA, the CDR3 is TGCGCCAGCAGCTTGGCCCCAATGGGATACAATGAGCAGTTCTTC. Its translation is CASSLAPMGYNEQFF. The genes are TRBV5-1 and TRBJ2-1, with D unresolved. CDR1 SGHRS and CDR2 YFSETQ come from the germline V gene. This CDR3 spans 15 amino acids. Trimming pared 0 bases from V and 4 bases from J, leaving 11 bases between.

There are a few counts of this clonotype. This rearrangement joins TRBV18 to TRBJ1-1; D remains unclear. The CDR3 contains 16 residues. Germline CDR1 reads KGHSH; CDR2 reads LQKENI. The ends were cut back, 8 bases at V and 3 bases at J, with 22 bases in the middle. CDR3 loop: CASASMSSDTYTEAFF. As DNA, the CDR3 is TGTGCCAGCGCATCTATGAGTAGCGACACCTACACTGAAGCTTTCTTT.

Only a few counts were recorded for this clonotype. The chain is built from TRBV5-4 and TRBJ2-5, with 10 bases matching TRBD2. Germline trimming cut 5 bases from V and 5 bases from J; bases unmatched to any gene: 9. This CDR3 has 15 residues. Germline CDR1 is SGHNT and CDR2 is YYREEE (reference sequence). The CDR3 loop is CASRPAGGRVETQYF. In nucleotides, the CDR3 is TGTGCCAGCAGACCAGCGGGGGGGCGGGTGGAGACCCAGTACTTC.

The chain couples TRBV3-1 to TRBJ2-3, with 10 bases identical to TRBD2. This CDR3 spans 15 amino acids. The germline V gene encodes CDR1 LGHDT and CDR2 YNNKEL (reference sequence). The J segment lost 3 bases and the V segment lost 6 bases, leaving 6 bases of the junction unmatched. The CDR3: CASRSGLALTDTQYF. For the CDR3, the DNA is TGTGCCAGCAGATCGGGACTAGCGTTAACAGATACGCAGTATTTT.

In nucleotides, the CDR3 is TGCGCCAGCACCGAACGGGGGAACACTGAAGCTTTCTTT. The encoded protein is CASTERGNTEAFF. The chain combines TRBV4-1 with TRBJ1-1, with unresolved D. Germline V gene sequence: CDR1 MGHRA, CDR2 YSYEKL. Trimming pared 7 bases from V and 1 base from J, leaving 10 bases between. The CDR3 is 13 residues long.

This clonotype was seen more than once but under ten times. This rearrangement joins TRBV7-1 to TRBJ2-7; the D is unclear. TRBV7-1 is reported as an ORF; its role is uncertain. This CDR3 is 14 amino acids long. The V and J ends lost 5 bases and 0 bases respectively, with 11 bases between them. The CDR3 bases are TGTGCCAGCAGCCCGCGCATCAACTCCTACGAGCAGTACTTC. Translated, it gives CASSPRINSYEQYF.

This sequence joins TRBV28 and TRBJ2-5; TRBD1 might be the D (6 bases). The V gene's germline CDR1 is MDHEN and CDR2 SYDVKM. The CDR3 runs to 15 residues. The V and J ends lost 2 bases and 2 bases respectively, with 12 bases between them. Here the CDR3 DNA reads TGTGCCAGCAGTTTACACCCGGGACAACAAGAGACCCAGTACTTC. Amino acids: CASSLHPGQQETQYF.

There are a few counts of this clonotype. The V gene is TRBV2, the J gene TRBJ2-2; a possible D gene is TRBD2 (6 bases). Germline V gene data show CDR1 as SNHLY and CDR2 as FYNNEI. This CDR3 spans 15 amino acids. V was trimmed by 1 base and J by 3 bases, leaving 9 bases between them. DNA for the CDR3: TGTGCCAGCAGTGAAGGGGAGGAGTACACCGGGGAGCTGTTTTTT. It yields the protein CASSEGEEYTGELFF.

This clonotype has more than one count but fewer than ten. The chain recombines TRBV4-2 with TRBJ2-5; D possibly matches TRBD1 or TRBD2 (5 bases each). Germline V CDR1 and CDR2: LGHNA, YNFKEQ. The CDR3 is 15 residues long. V gave up 0 bases and J gave up 4 bases, with 12 bases separating them. CDR3: CASSQDWGFAETQYF. The CDR3 DNA reads as TGTGCCAGCAGCCAAGATTGGGGGTTCGCAGAGACCCAGTACTTC.

The chain carries TRBV13 and TRBJ1-4; TRBD1 aligns across 7 bases. This CDR3 spans 14 amino acids. Germline loops: CDR1 PRHDT, CDR2 FYEKMQ (reference sequence). J lost 6 bases, V lost 5 bases, and 6 bases had no gene match. In DNA, the CDR3 is TGTGCCAGCAGCAGGGACAGACTTGATGAAAAACTGTTTTTT. As protein: CASSRDRLDEKLFF. The variable domain in full, with the rest retrieved from reference TRBV13 and TRBJ1-4, is AAGVIQSPRHLIKEKRETATLKCYPIPRHDTVYWYQQGPGQDPQFLISFYEKMQSDKGSIPDRFSAQQFSDYHSELNMSSLELGDSALYFCASSRDRLDEKLFFGSGTQLSVL.

The rearrangement uses TRBV20-1 and TRBJ1-6; D is uncertain. The CDR3 runs to 16 residues. The ends were cut back, 4 bases at V and 7 bases at J, with 20 bases in the middle. Per the germline V gene, CDR1 is DFQATT and CDR2 is SNEGSKA (reference sequence). DNA for the CDR3: TGCAGTGCTACCGAGGAGAAGTATCACACAAATTCACCCCTCCACTTT. It codes for CSATEEKYHTNSPLHF.

This clonotype was seen more than once but under ten times. The V and J genes are TRBV30 and TRBJ1-2, with TRBD1 as a possible D gene (5 bases). Trimming took 0 bases from V and 0 from J, leaving 11 bases between them. The CDR3 consists of 15 residues. Germline assignment: CDR1 GTSNPN and CDR2 SVGIG (reference sequence). CDR3 region: CAWSVPGRSNYGYTF. The DNA for the CDR3 is TGTGCCTGGAGTGTACCGGGACGATCTAACTATGGCTACACCTTC.

This clonotype was counted only a few times. This chain uses TRBV5-1 with TRBJ2-7; possibly TRBD2 for D (6 bases). The CDR3 is made up of 16 amino acids. V was trimmed by 1 base and J by 3 bases, leaving 17 bases between them. The germline CDR1 and CDR2 sequences are SGHRS and YFSETQ. The CDR3 sequence: CASSLSPGDVYYEQYF. In DNA, the CDR3 is TGCGCCAGCAGCTTGAGTCCGGGAGACGTCTACTACGAGCAGTACTTC.